One T cell receptor (beta chain) is described in this entry. Which antigen it targets is not known. The sample holds no much larger clone one base away, and base qualities are not on file. This record belongs to a study of beta chain features in type 1 diabetes (dated by TCRdb to 2016 to 2019). At the level of the whole study: Patients and healthy donors did not differ in mean age, gender distribution, total cell number or subset yield. A total of 90 million to 140 million sorted cells were examined across all samples, and RNA yield correlated strongly with the number of cells per subset. In the study, recently diagnosed type 1 diabetes patients and matched healthy donors were compared on the TCRB repertoires of their sorted circulating CD4+ T cell subsets. Regulatory and stem cell-like memory subsets were obtained from only 8 patients and roughly eight healthy donors, while naive and central memory subsets were obtained from all 28 donors. General findings and caveats noted by the study authors: In all four CD4+ subsets, TCRB CDR3 length was moderately but significantly shorter in type 1 diabetes patients. Naive, central memory and regulatory TCRB repertoires appeared to be more alike among patients than among healthy donors. Because the HLA sub-analyses included only small numbers of individuals, any influence of HLA type on TCRB rearrangement was left unresolved. Sequencing cDNA rather than genomic DNA could over-represent highly expressing activated cells, although activation and CD3 levels did not differ between groups. PCR might favor shorter templates, but patient and control samples were amplified and corrected together, so any skew would affect both groups equally. At VDJ recombination sites, patients with type 1 diabetes made fewer insertions and deleted more nucleotides, a pattern implying thymic rearrangement abnormalities.

A single peripheral blood draw of approximately 0.11 L on average was collected from each donor into heparinised tubes. Using a panel that included CD45RO, CCR7, CD25, CD127, CD95 and CD27, naive, central memory, regulatory and stem cell-like memory CD4+ T cells were sorted on a BD FACSAria II. Purity was above 98% for every sorted population. PBMCs were isolated right away by Lymphoprep density gradient centrifugation and were stained directly, without culture. So that batch effects would be minimized, each experiment stained and sorted samples in pairs, pairing one healthy donor with one patient. The entire isolated RNA was reverse transcribed using the High Capacity cDNA Reverse Transcription Kit, and thus expressed TCRB transcripts were sequenced. Deep immunoSEQ sequencing was applied to naive, central memory and regulatory T cell samples, giving an average of approximately 3.8 million total reads per sample. Sorted cells were lysed in RLT buffer, and RNA was extracted using DNase-treated RNeasy Micro or Mini kits according to cell number. Each cell subset was processed separately to prevent cross-contamination, with patient and healthy donor samples processed together. Using the immunoSEQ multiplex PCR, TCRB sequences were amplified from cDNA into 87-bp fragments spanning the CDR3 region. Amplicons were sequenced on the Illumina HiSeq platform. Turning to the authors' computational methods: PCR bias was corrected computationally using synthetic template baselines, and reads within Hamming distance 2 were collapsed, with unmergeable singletons discarded. Reads were aligned to IMGT to assign V, D and J genes, CDR3 length, and insertions or deletions at six rearrangement sites. Clonotype counts were normalized to sorted cell number within each subset before computing true diversity and Gini coefficients with the tcR R package. The overlap coefficient, calculated on TCRB nucleotide sequences, was used to measure repertoire sharing. What TCRdb holds here is the immuneACCESS table cut down to in-frame rearrangements. Part of the clones is not present; checked against another copy, under half of the missing clones reflect an unresolved V gene, and the others are unexplained. V and J calls and clone size come straight from that table; D and trimming were deduced from the DNA. The sample table shows about 27,000 clones, and less than 70% are seen once. The ten largest clonotypes hold 1.4% to 1.5% of the sample.

Reading from cysteine to phenylalanine, the CDR3 counts 14 amino acids. The DNA shown is the 42-base CDR3, in frame from base 1. The junction carries 14 bases between V and J, which are trimmed by 5 bases and 4 bases respectively. The germline V gene encodes CDR1 MNHEY and CDR2 SVGAGI. The sequenced material came from Tregs from blood. The cell subset or site label on this specimen signifies: regulatory CD4+ T cells. The chain couples TRBV6-5 to TRBJ2-5; a weak D assignment points to TRBD2 (6 bases agree). The receptor's source is a woman aged 18-29 years with type 1 diabetes. The CDR3 protein is CASSTFAGRETQYF. The base sequence is TGTGCCAGCAGTACCTTTGCGGGGCGAGAGACCCAGTACTTC.